The present entry profiles one T cell receptor beta chain with its context. What it binds is unknown. This sample was taken from a study of T and B cells in COVID-19 patients. Study at large: Blood was sampled from COVID-19 patients who were either actively infected or recovered.

Each TRB amplification used roughly 240-550 ng of genomic DNA from blood. BIOMED2 TRB-A/B primer pools were used in multiplex TRB PCR. TCRdb independently ran MiXCR on the multiplex PCR reads; one entry per CDR3 protein. This repertoire shows roughly 7,800 distinct CDR3 sequences, 20% to 30% found once; its top ten account for 17%. Trimming pared 4 bases from V and 4 bases from J, leaving 5 bases between. Germline V lookup: CDR1 MNHEY, CDR2 SMNVEV (reference sequence). This CDR3 has 12 amino acids. Points from the study as a whole: Few blood samples existed from mildly ill patients during symptoms or early in severe cases.

Sequenced material: blood. This sequence originates from a human donor with active COVID-19. V and J are TRBV27 and TRBJ2-1; D possibly corresponds to TRBD1 (5 bases). CDR3 amino acids: CASSSGYNEQFF. CDR3 in DNA: TGTGCCAGCAGTTCAGGGTACAATGAGCAGTTCTTC.